The T cell receptor beta chain described here comes from a study of blood T cell repertoires in COVID-19. Study as a whole: Material from acute and convalescent COVID-19 was sourced from the United States, Italy and Spain. The analysed material was cDNA or gDNA that came from T cells, B-cell-depleted T cells, or PBMCs.

Assay used: immunoSEQ multiplex PCR; TCRdb lists only in-frame clones, some missing. The data contain over 400,000 clones, around 90% of them singletons. Those enrolled in Seattle joined during active infection and were followed longitudinally afterward. Looked up from germline, CDR1 is SGHAT and CDR2 is FQNNGV. This CDR3 region has 14 residues. Trimming at V came to 5 bases and at J to 4 bases, leaving 6 bases not matched to a gene. V is TRBV11-2 and J is TRBJ1-2; 8 nucleotides match TRBD1. This sequence was found in a woman in her 50s with COVID-19, enrolled during active disease. The specimen sequenced was peripheral blood. CDR3 DNA: TGTGCCAGCAGCCCAACAGGGGGGGGCTATGGCTACACCTTC. Protein: CASSPTGGGYGYTF.